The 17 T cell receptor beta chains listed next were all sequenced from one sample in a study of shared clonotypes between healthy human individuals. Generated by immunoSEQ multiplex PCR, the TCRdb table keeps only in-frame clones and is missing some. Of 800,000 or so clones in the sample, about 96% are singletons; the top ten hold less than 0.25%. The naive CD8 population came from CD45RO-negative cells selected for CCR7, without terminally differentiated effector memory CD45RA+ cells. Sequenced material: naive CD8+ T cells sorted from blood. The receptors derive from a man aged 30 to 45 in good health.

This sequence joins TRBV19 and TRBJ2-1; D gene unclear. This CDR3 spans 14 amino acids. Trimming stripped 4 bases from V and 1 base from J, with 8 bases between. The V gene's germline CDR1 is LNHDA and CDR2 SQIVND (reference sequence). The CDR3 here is CASSTASSYNEQFF. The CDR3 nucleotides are TGTGCCAGTAGTACCGCGTCTTCCTACAATGAGCAGTTCTTC. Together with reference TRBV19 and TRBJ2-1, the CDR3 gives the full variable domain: DGGITQSPKYLFRKEGQNVTLSCEQNLNHDAMYWYRQDPGQGLRLIYYSQIVNDFQKGDIAEGYSVSREKKESFPLTVTSAQKNPTAFYLCASSTASSYNEQFFGPGTRLTVL.

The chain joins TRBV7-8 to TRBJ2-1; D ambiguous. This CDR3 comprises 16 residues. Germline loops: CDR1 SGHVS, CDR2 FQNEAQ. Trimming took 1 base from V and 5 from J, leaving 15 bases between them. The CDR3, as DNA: TGTGCCAGCAGCTTAGAGTTTGGTCCGCTCCACAATGAGCAGTTCTTC. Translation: CASSLEFGPLHNEQFF.

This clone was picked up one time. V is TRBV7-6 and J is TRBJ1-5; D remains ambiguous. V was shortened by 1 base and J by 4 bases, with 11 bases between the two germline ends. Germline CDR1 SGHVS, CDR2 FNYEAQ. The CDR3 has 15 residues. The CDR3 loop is CASSLGGFGNQPQHF. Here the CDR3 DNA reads TGTGCCAGCAGCTTAGGGGGTTTCGGAAATCAGCCCCAGCATTTT. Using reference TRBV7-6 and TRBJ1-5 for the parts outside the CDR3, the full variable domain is GAGVSQSPRYKVTKRGQDVALRCDPISGHVSLYWYRQALGQGPEFLTYFNYEAQQDKSGLPNDRFSAERPEGSISTLTIQRTEQRDSAMYRCASSLGGFGNQPQHFGDGTRLSIL.

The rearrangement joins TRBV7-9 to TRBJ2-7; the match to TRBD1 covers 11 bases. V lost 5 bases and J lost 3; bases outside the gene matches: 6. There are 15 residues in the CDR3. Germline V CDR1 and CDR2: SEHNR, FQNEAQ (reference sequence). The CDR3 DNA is TGTGCCAGCAGCCTAGGGGACAGGGGGGTCTACGAGCAGTACTTC. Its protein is CASSLGDRGVYEQYF.

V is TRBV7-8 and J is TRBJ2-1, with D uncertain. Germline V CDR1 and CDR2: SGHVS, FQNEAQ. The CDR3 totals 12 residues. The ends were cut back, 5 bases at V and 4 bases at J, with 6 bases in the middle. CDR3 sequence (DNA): TGTGCCAGCAGCGCTCATTACAATGAGCAGTTCTTC. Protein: CASSAHYNEQFF.

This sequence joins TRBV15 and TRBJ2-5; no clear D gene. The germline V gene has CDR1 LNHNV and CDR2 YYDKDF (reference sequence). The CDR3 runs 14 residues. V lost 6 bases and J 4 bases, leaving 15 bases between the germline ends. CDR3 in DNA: TGTGCCACCAGTCCGCAACGGGTGCGAGAGACCCAGTACTTC. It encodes CATSPQRVRETQYF.

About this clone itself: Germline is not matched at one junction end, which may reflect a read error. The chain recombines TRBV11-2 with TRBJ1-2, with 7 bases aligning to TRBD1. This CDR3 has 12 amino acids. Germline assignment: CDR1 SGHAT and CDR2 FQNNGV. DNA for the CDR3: TGTGCCAGCAGCTTTGAAAACCGGGACAGTAGCTTC. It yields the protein CASSFENRDSSF.

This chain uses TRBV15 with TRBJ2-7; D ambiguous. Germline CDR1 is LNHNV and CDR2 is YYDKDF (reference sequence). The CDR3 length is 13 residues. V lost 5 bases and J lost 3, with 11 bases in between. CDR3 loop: CATSPTEDYEQYF. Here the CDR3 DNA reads TGTGCCACCAGCCCCACTGAGGACTACGAGCAGTACTTC.

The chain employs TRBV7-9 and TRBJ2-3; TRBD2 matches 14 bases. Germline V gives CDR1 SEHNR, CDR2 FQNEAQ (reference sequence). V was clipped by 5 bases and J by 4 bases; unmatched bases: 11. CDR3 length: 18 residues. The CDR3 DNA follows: TGTGCCAGCAGCCCCCGCCGGACTAGCGGGAGGTGGGCAGATACGCAGTATTTT. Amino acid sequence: CASSPRRTSGRWADTQYF. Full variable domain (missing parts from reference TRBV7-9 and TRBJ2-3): DTGVSQNPRHKITKRGQNVTFRCDPISEHNRLYWYRQTLGQGPEFLTYFQNEAQLEKSRLLSDRFSAERPKGSFSTLEIQRTEQGDSAMYLCASSPRRTSGRWADTQYFGPGTRLTVL.

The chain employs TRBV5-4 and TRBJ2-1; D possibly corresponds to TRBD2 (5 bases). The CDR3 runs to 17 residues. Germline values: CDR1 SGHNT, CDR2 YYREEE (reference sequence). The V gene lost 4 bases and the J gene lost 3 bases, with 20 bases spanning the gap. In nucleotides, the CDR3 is TGTGCCAGCAGCCCAGGCCTAGAGATGGGGAGCTACAATGAGCAGTTCTTC. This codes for CASSPGLEMGSYNEQFF.

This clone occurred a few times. For the CDR3, the DNA is TGTGCCAGCAGATACCCGGACACTGAAGCTTTCTTT. This sequence encodes CASRYPDTEAFF. The rearrangement uses TRBV28 and TRBJ1-1; D is undetermined. Germline assignment: CDR1 MDHEN and CDR2 SYDVKM. Trimming removed 6 bases from V and 3 bases from J, with 8 bases in between. The CDR3 spans 12 residues.

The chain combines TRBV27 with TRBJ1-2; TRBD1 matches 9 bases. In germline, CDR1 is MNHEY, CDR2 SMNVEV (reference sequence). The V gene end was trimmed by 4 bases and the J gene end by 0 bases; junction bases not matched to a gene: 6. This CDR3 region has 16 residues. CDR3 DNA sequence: TGTGCCAGCAGTTCCGGACAGGGGTTAGCTAACTATGGCTACACCTTC. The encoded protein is CASSSGQGLANYGYTF.

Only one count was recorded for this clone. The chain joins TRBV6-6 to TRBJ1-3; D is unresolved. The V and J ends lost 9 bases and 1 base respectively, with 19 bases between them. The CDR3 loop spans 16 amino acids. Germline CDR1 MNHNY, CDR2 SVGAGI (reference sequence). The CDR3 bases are TGTGCCAGTACAAGAGACGGGTGGGAATCTGGAAACACCATATATTTT. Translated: CASTRDGWESGNTIYF.

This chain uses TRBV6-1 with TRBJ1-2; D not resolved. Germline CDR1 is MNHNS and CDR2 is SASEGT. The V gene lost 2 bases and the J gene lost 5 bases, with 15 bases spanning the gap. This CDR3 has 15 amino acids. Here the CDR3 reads CASSEMGMDLYGYTF. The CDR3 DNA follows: TGTGCCAGCAGTGAAATGGGTATGGACCTGTATGGCTACACCTTC.

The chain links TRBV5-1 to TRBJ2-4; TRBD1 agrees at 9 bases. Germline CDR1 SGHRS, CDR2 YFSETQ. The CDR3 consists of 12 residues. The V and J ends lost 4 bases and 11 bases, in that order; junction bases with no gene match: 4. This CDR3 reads CASSKQGAFQYF. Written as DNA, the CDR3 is TGCGCCAGCAGCAAACAGGGGGCATTTCAGTACTTC.

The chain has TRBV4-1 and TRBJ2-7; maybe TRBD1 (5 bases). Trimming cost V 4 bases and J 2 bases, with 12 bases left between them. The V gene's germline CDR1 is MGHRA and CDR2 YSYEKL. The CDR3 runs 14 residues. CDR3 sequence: CASSPGLSTYEQYF. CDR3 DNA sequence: TGCGCCAGCAGCCCAGGGCTTTCCACCTACGAGCAGTACTTC.

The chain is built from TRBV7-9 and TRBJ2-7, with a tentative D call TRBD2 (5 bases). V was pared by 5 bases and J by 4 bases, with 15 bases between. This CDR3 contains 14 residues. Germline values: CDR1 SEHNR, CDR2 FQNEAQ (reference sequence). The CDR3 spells CASSHEHRGYEQYF. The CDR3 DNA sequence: TGTGCCAGCAGCCACGAACACCGGGGTTACGAGCAGTACTTC.